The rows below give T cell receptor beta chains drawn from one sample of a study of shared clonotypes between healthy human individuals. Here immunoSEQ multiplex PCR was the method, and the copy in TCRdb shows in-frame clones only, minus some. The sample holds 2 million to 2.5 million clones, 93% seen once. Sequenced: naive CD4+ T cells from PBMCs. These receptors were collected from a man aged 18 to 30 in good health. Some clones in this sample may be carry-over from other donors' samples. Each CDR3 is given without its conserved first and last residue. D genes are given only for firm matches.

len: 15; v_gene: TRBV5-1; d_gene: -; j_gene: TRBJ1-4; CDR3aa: ASSGGEQGKLGEKLF
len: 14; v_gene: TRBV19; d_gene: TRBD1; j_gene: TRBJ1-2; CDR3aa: ASRLSGTGVVYGYT
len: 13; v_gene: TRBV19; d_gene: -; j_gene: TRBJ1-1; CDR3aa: ASTKMGSVSAEAF
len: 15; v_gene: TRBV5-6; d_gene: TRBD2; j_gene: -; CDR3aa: ASSNGASGRRRGEQY
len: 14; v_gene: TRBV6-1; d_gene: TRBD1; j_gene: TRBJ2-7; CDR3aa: ASSGSTGTGPYEQY
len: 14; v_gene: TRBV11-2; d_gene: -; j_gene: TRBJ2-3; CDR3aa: ASSLSVVRGGNTQY
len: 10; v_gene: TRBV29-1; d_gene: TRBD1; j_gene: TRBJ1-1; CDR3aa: TMGQENTEAF
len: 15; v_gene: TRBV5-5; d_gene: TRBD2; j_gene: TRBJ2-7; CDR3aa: ASSVGIAGGSSYEQY
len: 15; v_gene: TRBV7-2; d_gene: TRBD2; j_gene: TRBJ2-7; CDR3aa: ASSLLFGTKVSYEQY
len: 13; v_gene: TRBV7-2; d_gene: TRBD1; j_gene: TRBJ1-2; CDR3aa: ASSLGWAGGDGYT
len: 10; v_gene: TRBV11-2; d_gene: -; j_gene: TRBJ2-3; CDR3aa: ASSLDADTQY
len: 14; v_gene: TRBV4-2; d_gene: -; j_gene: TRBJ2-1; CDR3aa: ASSQDLSSGYNEQF
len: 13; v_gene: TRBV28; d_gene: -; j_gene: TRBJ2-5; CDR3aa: ASRPGGLLWETQY
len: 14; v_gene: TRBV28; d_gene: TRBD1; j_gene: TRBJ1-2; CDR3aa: ASSRRHRQGGYGYT
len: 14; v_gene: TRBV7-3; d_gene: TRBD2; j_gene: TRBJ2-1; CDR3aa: ASSPGGSLSYNEQF
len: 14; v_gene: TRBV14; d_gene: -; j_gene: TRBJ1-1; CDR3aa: ASSQGPPRKNTEAF
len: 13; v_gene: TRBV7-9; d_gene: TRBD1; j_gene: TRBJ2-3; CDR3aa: ASSNGTGDTDTQY